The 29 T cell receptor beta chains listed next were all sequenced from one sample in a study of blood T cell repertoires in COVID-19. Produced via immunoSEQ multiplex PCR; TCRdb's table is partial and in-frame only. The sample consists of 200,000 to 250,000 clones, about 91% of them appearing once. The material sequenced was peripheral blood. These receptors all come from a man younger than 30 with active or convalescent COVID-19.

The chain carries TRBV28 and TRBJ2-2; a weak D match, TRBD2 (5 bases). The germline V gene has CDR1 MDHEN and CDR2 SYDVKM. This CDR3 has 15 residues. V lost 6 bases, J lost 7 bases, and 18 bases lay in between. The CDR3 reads CASRDSRRKNGELFF. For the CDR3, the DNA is TGTGCCAGCAGGGATAGCAGGAGGAAGAACGGGGAGCTGTTTTTT.

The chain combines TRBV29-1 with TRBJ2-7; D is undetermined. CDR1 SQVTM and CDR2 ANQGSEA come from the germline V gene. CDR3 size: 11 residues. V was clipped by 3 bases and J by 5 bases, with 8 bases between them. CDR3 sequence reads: CSVDRNHEQYF. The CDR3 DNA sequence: TGCAGCGTTGACAGGAACCACGAGCAGTACTTC.

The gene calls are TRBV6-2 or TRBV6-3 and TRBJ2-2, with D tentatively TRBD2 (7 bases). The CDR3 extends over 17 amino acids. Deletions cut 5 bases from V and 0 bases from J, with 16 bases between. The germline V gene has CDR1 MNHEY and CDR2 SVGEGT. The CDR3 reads CASSRGRGAANTGELFF. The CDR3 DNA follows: TGTGCCAGCAGTAGGGGCCGGGGGGCCGCGAACACCGGGGAGCTGTTTTTT.

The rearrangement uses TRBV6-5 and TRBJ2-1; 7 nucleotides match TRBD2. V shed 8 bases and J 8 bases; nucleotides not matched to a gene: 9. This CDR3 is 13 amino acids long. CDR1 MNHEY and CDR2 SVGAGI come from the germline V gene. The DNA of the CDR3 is TGTGCCAGCCGTCTACTGGGGGGGGATGAGCAGTTCTTC. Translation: CASRLLGGDEQFF.

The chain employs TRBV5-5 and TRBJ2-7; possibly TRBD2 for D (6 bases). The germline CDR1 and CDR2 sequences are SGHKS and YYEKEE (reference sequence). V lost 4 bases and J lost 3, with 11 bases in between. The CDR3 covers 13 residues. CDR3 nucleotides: TGTGCCAGCAGCCCCCGGGAGATCTACGAGCAGTACTTC. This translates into CASSPREIYEQYF.

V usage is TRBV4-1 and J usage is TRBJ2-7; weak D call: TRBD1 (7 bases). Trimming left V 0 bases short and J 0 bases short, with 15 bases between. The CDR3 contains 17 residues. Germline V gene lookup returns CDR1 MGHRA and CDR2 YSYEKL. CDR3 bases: TGCGCCAGCAGCCAAGATCAGGGGGGAGCGCTCTCCTACGAGCAGTACTTC. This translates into CASSQDQGGALSYEQYF.

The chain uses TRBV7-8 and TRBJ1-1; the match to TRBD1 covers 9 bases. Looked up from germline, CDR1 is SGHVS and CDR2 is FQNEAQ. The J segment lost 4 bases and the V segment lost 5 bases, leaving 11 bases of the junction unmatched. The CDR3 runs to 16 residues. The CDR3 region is CASSLDRGGEGTEAFF. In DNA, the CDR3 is TGTGCCAGCAGCCTGGACAGGGGTGGGGAGGGCACTGAAGCTTTCTTT. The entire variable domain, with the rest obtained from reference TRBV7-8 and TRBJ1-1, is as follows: GAGVSQSPRYKVAKRGQDVALRCDPISGHVSLFWYQQALGQGPEFLTYFQNEAQLDKSGLPSDRFFAERPEGSVSTLKIQRTQQEDSAVYLCASSLDRGGEGTEAFFGQGTRLTVV.

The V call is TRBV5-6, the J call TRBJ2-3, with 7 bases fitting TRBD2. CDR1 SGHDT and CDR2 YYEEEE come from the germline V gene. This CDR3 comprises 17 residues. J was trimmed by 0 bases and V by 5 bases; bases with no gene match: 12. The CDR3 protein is CASSALGRSASTDTQYF. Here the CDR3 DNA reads TGTGCCAGCAGTGCTCTCGGGAGGTCCGCTAGCACAGATACGCAGTATTTT.

This CDR3 reads CASSVGSGNQPQHF. In nucleotides, the CDR3 is TGTGCCAGCAGCGTTGGTAGTGGCAATCAGCCCCAGCATTTT. This chain connects TRBV9 to TRBJ1-5; unclear D gene. The germline gives CDR1 SGDLS, CDR2 YYNGEE. The CDR3 covers 14 residues. Between the trimmed V and J ends, which lost 2 bases and 2 bases, there was a span of 8 bases. The full variable domain, its missing parts supplied by reference TRBV9 and TRBJ1-5, is DSGVTQTPKHLITATGQRVTLRCSPRSGDLSVYWYQQSLDQGLQFLIQYYNGEERAKGNILERFSAQQFPDLHSELNLSSLELGDSALYFCASSVGSGNQPQHFGDGTRLSIL.

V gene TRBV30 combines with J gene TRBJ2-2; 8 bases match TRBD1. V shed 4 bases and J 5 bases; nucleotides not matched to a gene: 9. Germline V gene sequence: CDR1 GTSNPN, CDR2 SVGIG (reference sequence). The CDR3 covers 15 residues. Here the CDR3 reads CAWTRDRQVTGELFF. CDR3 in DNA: TGTGCCTGGACTAGGGACAGGCAAGTGACCGGGGAGCTGTTTTTT.

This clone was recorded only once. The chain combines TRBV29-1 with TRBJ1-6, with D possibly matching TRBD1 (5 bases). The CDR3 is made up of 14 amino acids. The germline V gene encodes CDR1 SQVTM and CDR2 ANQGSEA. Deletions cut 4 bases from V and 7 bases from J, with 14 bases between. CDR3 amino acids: CSVASGTENSPLHF. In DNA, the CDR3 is TGCAGCGTTGCAAGCGGGACGGAAAATTCACCCCTCCACTTT.

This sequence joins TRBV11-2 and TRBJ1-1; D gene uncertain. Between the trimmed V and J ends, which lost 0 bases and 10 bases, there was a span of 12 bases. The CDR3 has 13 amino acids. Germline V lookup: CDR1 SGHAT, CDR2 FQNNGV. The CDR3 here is CASSLDQARRAFF. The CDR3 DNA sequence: TGTGCCAGCAGCTTAGATCAAGCGAGGAGAGCTTTCTTT.

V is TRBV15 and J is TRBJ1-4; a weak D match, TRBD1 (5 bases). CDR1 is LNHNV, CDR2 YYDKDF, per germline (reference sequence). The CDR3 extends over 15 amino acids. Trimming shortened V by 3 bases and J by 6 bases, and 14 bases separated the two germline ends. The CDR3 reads CATSRGSGGYEKLFF. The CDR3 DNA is TGTGCCACCAGCAGGGGGTCCGGGGGGTATGAAAAACTGTTTTTT.

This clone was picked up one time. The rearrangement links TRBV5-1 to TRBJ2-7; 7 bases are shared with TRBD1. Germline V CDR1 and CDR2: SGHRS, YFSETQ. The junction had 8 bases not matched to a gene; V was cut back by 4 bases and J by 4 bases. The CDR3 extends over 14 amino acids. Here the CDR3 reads CASSVTGKRYEQYF. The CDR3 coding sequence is TGCGCCAGCAGCGTGACAGGGAAGAGGTACGAGCAGTACTTC.

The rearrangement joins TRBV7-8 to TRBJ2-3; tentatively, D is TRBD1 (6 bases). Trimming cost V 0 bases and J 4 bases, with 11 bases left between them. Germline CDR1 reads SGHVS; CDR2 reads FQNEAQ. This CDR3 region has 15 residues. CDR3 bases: TGTGCCAGCAGCTTAGCTGAAACAGGGTCAGATACGCAGTATTTT. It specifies CASSLAETGSDTQYF.

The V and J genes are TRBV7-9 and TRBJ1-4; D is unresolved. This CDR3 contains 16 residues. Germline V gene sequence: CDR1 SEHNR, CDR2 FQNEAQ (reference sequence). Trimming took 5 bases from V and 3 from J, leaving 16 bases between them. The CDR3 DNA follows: TGTGCCAGCAGCCCTAGCCCTTTGGATCCTAATGAAAAACTGTTTTTT. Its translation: CASSPSPLDPNEKLFF.

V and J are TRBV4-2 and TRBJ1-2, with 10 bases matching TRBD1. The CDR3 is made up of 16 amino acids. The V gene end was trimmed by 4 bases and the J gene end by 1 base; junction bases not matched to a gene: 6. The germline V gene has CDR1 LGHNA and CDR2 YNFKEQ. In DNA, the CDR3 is TGTGCCAGCAGCCGATCGACAGGGGGCGATAACTATGGCTACACCTTC. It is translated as CASSRSTGGDNYGYTF.

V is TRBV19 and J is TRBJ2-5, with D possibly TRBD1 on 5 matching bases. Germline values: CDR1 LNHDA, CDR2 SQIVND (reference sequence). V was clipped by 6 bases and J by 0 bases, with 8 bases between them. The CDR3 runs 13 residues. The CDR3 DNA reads TGTGCCAGTAGCACAGGTGACCAAGAGACCCAGTACTTC. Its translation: CASSTGDQETQYF.

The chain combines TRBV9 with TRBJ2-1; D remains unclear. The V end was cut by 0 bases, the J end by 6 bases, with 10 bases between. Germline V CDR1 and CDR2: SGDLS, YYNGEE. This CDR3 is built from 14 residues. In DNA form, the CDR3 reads TGTGCCAGCAGCGTAGAGGTTGGAGCCAATGAGCAGTTCTTC. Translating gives CASSVEVGANEQFF.

The CDR3 here is CASSRGTYEQYF. The CDR3 nucleotides read TGTGCCAGTAGCAGGGGGACCTACGAGCAGTACTTC. V and J are TRBV19 and TRBJ2-7; 7 bases agree with TRBD1. The J segment lost 2 bases and the V segment lost 6 bases, leaving 1 base of the junction unmatched. The CDR3 totals 12 residues. The V gene's germline CDR1 is LNHDA and CDR2 SQIVND (reference sequence).

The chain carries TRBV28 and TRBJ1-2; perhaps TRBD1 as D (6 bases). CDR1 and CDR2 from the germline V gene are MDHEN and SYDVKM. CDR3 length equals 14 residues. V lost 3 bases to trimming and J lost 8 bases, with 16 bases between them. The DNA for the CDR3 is TGTGCCAGCAGTTTGGGGCAGGGGTTGCGGGGCTACACCTTC. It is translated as CASSLGQGLRGYTF.

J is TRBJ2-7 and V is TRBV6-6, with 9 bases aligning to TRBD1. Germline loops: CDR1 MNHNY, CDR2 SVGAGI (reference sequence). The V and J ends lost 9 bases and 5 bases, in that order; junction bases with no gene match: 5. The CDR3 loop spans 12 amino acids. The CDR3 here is CASGQGNDEQYF. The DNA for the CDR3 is TGTGCCAGTGGACAGGGGAACGACGAGCAGTACTTC.

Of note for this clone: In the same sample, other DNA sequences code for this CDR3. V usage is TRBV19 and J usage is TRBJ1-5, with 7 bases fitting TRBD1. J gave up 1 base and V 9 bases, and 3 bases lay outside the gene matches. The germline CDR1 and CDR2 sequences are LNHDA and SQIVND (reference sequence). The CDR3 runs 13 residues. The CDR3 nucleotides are TGTGCCAGCGACAGGGCCAGCAATCAGCCCCAGCATTTT. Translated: CASDRASNQPQHF.

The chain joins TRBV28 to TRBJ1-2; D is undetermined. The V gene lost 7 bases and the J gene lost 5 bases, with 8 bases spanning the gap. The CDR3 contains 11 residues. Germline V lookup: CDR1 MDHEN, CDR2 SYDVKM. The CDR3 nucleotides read TGTGCCAGCACTGATCGGTATGGCTACACCTTC. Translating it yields CASTDRYGYTF.

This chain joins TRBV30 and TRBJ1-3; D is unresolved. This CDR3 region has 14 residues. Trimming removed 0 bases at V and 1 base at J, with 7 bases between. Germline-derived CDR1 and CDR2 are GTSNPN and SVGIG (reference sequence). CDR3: CAWSVSHSGNTIYF. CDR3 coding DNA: TGTGCCTGGAGTGTATCCCATTCTGGAAACACCATATATTTT.

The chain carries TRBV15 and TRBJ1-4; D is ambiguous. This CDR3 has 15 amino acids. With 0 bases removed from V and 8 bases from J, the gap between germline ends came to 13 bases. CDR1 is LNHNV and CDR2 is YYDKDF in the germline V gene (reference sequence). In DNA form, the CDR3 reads TGTGCCACCAGCAGAGATAGAGGGTTCGGGGAAAAACTGTTTTTT. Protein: CATSRDRGFGEKLFF.

The CDR3 loop is CASSLNRNTEAFF. In DNA form, the CDR3 reads TGTGCCAGCAGCTTAAACAGGAACACTGAAGCTTTCTTT. The chain joins TRBV11-3 to TRBJ1-1, with D uncertain. With 2 bases removed from V and 1 base from J, the gap between germline ends came to 5 bases. This CDR3 contains 13 residues. Germline CDR1 is SGHNT and CDR2 is YENEEA.

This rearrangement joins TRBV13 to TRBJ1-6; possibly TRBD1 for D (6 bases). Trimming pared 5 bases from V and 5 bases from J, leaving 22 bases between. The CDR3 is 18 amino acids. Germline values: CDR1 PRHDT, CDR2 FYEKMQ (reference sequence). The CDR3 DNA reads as TGTGCCAGCAGCACCCGAGGGACAACCCGCCGCGATAATTCACCCCTCCACTTT. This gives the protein CASSTRGTTRRDNSPLHF.

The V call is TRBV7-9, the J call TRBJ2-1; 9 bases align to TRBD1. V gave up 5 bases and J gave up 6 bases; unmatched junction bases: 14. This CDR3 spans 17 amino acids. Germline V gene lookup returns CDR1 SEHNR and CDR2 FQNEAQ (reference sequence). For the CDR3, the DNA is TGTGCCAGCAGCCCAGTAATGGGACAGGGAAGGGTCAATGAGCAGTTCTTC. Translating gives CASSPVMGQGRVNEQFF.